This TCR beta chain is from a study of control samples from healthy donors and cancer patients. The CDR3 length is 17 residues. Germline V gene lookup returns CDR1 MGHRA and CDR2 YSYEKL. V lost 0 bases, J lost 3 bases, and 14 bases lay in between. Assay used: immunoSEQ multiplex PCR; TCRdb lists only in-frame clones, some missing. The repertoire holds some 100,000 clones, about 86% seen once, with 14% in the top ten. The V gene is TRBV4-1, the J gene TRBJ1-4, with no clear D. The receptor was isolated from a young man in good health. Sequences were obtained from blood. CDR3 residues: CASSQDGGRRANEKLFF. CDR3 nucleotide sequence: TGCGCCAGCAGCCAAGACGGAGGACGGAGGGCTAATGAAAAACTGTTTTTT.